One and the same sample provided the 8 T cell receptor beta chains below, sequenced in a study of blood T cell repertoires in COVID-19. The assay was immunoSEQ multiplex PCR, and TCRdb's table has in-frame clones only and misses some. The data hold under 140,000 clones, with nearly 90% observed a single time. Source material: peripheral blood. These receptors came from a human donor in a cohort sampled during active COVID-19.

The chain joins TRBV27 to TRBJ2-7; D is unclear. Germline CDR1 is MNHEY and CDR2 is SMNVEV (reference sequence). Trimming removed 4 bases from V and 1 base from J, with 8 bases in between. The CDR3 loop spans 13 amino acids. The CDR3 here is CASSSKPSYEQYF. The CDR3 bases are TGTGCCAGCAGTTCTAAGCCGTCCTACGAGCAGTACTTC.

This chain links TRBV5-8 with TRBJ1-1; 10 positions agree with TRBD1. The V segment lost 4 bases and the J segment 9 bases; nucleotides outside the gene matches: 18. The CDR3 has 17 amino acids. Looked up from germline, CDR1 is SGHTS and CDR2 is YDEGEE. The DNA of the CDR3 is TGTGCCAGCAGCAAAGACTCCCGACTCCGGGACAGGGGAAAAGCTTTCTTT. It is translated as CASSKDSRLRDRGKAFF.

The chain is built from TRBV29-1 and TRBJ2-1; TRBD2 matches at 7 bases. The germline gives CDR1 SQVTM, CDR2 ANQGSEA. There are 16 residues in the CDR3. V lost 4 bases, J lost 6 bases, and 15 bases stayed unmatched. The CDR3 DNA reads as TGCAGCGTTGTAGAAGGCGGAGGGACGGGGGGCAATGAGCAGTTCTTC. This encodes CSVVEGGGTGGNEQFF.

The chain couples TRBV11-2 to TRBJ2-1; perhaps TRBD1 as D (5 bases). The V and J ends lost 0 bases and 6 bases respectively, with 12 bases between them. The CDR3 extends over 15 amino acids. Germline V CDR1 and CDR2: SGHAT, FQNNGV. The CDR3 is CASSLDRARLNEQFF. The DNA for the CDR3 is TGTGCCAGCAGCTTAGACAGGGCCCGTCTCAATGAGCAGTTCTTC.

The rearrangement joins TRBV28 to TRBJ1-1; D is possibly TRBD1 (6 bases). The V end was cut by 4 bases, the J end by 5 bases, with 26 bases between. CDR3 size: 18 residues. The germline gives CDR1 MDHEN, CDR2 SYDVKM. The CDR3 protein is CASSSTAGTYGMGTEAFF. The CDR3 DNA reads TGTGCCAGCAGTTCGACCGCCGGGACATATGGAATGGGAACTGAAGCTTTCTTT.

This clone occurred many times. The chain recombines TRBV7-2 with TRBJ1-1; D is uncertain. Germline V gives CDR1 SGHTA, CDR2 FQGNSA. The CDR3 totals 11 residues. With 5 bases removed from V and 10 bases from J, the gap between germline ends came to 11 bases. CDR3 in amino acids: CASSQDSPAFF. CDR3 bases: TGTGCCAGCAGCCAGGACTCGCCAGCTTTCTTT. Using reference TRBV7-2 and TRBJ1-1 for the parts outside the CDR3, the full variable domain is GAGVSQSPSNKVTEKGKDVELRCDPISGHTALYWYRQSLGQGLEFLIYFQGNSAPDKSGLPSDRFSAERTGGSVSTLTIQRTQQEDSAVYLCASSQDSPAFFGQGTRLTVV.

In DNA, the CDR3 is TGCGCCAGCAGCCTTCTCGGACAGCAGAACACTGAAGCTTTCTTT. Protein sequence: CASSLLGQQNTEAFF. The chain joins TRBV5-1 to TRBJ1-1; possibly TRBD1 for D (6 bases). Germline-derived CDR1 and CDR2 are SGHRS and YFSETQ. CDR3 length: 15 amino acids. The V end lost 4 bases, the J end lost 1 base, and 14 bases lay between the germline ends.

The chain carries TRBV19 and TRBJ1-2; D may be TRBD1 (5 bases). Germline loops: CDR1 LNHDA, CDR2 SQIVND (reference sequence). This CDR3 spans 14 amino acids. V lost 5 bases and J 5 bases, leaving 15 bases between the germline ends. As DNA, the CDR3 is TGTGCCAGTAGTGCCAGCGGGGGGGGATATGGCTACACCTTC. Translating gives CASSASGGGYGYTF.